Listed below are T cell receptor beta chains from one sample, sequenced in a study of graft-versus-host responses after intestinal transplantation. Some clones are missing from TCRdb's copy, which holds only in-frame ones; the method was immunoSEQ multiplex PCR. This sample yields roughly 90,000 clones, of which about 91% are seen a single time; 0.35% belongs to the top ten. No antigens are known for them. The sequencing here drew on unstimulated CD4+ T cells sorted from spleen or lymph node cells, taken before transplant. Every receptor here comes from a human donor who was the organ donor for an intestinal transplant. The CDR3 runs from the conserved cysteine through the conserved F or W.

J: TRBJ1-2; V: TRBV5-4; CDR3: CASSLGSRDSYGYTF
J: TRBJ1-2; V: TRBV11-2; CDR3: CASSSLSGTGLYGYTF
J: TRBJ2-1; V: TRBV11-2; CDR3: CASSLVAGVTGREQFF
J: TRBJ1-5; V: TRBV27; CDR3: CASSADRDQPQHF
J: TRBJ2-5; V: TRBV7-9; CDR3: CASSSELLQETQYF
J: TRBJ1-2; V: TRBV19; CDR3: CASSIQVSANYGYTF
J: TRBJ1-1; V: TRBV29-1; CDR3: CSVEDTSYTEAFF
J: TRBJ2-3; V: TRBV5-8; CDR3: CASSLLGGAYGTDTQYF
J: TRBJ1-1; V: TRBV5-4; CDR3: CASSPGGGQIMNTEAFF
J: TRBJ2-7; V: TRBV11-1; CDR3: CASSSIRGSYEQYF
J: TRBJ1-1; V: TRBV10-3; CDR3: CAISGSTKAFF
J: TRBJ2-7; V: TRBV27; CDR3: CASSLMRGGREQYF
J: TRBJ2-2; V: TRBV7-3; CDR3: CASSPSRDTGELFF
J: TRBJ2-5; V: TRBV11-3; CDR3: CASSLEVAGGRETQYF
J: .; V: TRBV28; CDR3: CASSSSGTPYEQYF